These T cell receptor beta chains were read from a single sample in a study of cytomegalovirus exposure and HLA in healthy donors. Assay: immunoSEQ multiplex PCR; the TCRdb copy retains only in-frame clones and omits some. This table has 110,000 to 150,000 clones, approximately 68% appearing once. The sample comprised PBMCs. The receptor set was obtained from a man aged 35 to 55 in good health and CMV-seronegative. Both conserved end residues are part of each CDR3. D genes are given only for firm matches. Rows give clone size only sometimes, using once, few, many, or a class for an expanded clone.

TRBV6-5,TRBJ1-5,.,.,CASSWGGNQPQHF,TGTGCCAGCAGTTGGGGAGGCAATCAGCCCCAGCATTTT
TRBV4-3,TRBJ2-1,TRBD2,many,CASSPTGGGSYNEQFF,TGCGCCAGCAGCCCCACGGGAGGGGGCTCCTACAATGAGCAGTTCTTC
TRBV19,TRBJ2-5,TRBD2,.,CASSISWTSRETQYF,TGTGCCAGTAGTATTTCCTGGACTAGTCGAGAGACCCAGTACTTC
TRBV29-1,TRBJ1-2,.,.,CSVQIRDLRGYTF,TGCAGCGTTCAAATCAGGGACTTGAGGGGCTACACCTTC
TRBV7-4,TRBJ2-7,TRBD2,.,CASSFYPRAGVSYEQYF,TGTGCCAGCAGCTTTTATCCCCGAGCGGGGGTGTCCTACGAGCAGTACTTC
TRBV27,TRBJ1-1,.,.,CASSMQGPSEAFF,TGTGCCAGCAGTATGCAGGGGCCGTCTGAAGCTTTCTTT
TRBV10-3,TRBJ1-1,.,.,CAISDRGMGNTEAFF,TGTGCCATCAGTGATCGGGGGATGGGGAACACTGAAGCTTTCTTT
TRBV10-3,TRBJ2-1,TRBD2,.,CAISETSGSRSYNEQFF,TGTGCCATCAGTGAGACTAGCGGGAGCAGGTCCTACAATGAGCAGTTCTTC
TRBV30,TRBJ2-5,TRBD2,.,CAWEAGTSGRWNEQYF,TGTGCCTGGGAGGCCGGGACTAGCGGGAGATGGAATGAGCAGTACTTC
TRBV2,TRBJ2-7,TRBD1,.,CASKEGTGLYEQYF,TGTGCCAGCAAGGAAGGGACAGGCCTTTACGAGCAGTACTTC
TRBV5-5,TRBJ1-5,.,.,CASSLWRGSGNQPQHF,TGTGCCAGCAGCTTGTGGAGGGGCAGCGGCAATCAGCCCCAGCATTTT
TRBV7-7,TRBJ1-5,.,.,CASSLAHREESQNF,TGTGCCAGCAGCTTAGCTCACAGGGAAGAGTCCCAGAATTTT
TRBV4-1,TRBJ1-2,TRBD1,.,CASSQGQGALHGYTF,TGCGCCAGCAGCCAAGGACAGGGGGCTTTGCATGGCTACACCTTC
TRBV6-5,TRBJ2-7,TRBD1,.,CASTRQGAGYEQYF,TGTGCCAGCACCAGACAGGGGGCAGGCTACGAGCAGTACTTC
TRBV5-4,TRBJ2-3,.,.,CASSLGGRGRTDTQYF,TGTGCCAGCAGCTTGGGCGGCAGGGGACGCACAGATACGCAGTATTTT
TRBV2,TRBJ2-7,TRBD1,.,CASSGTGGCEQYF,TGTGCCAGCAGTGGGACAGGGGGCTGCGAGCAGTACTTC
TRBV6-1,TRBJ2-3,TRBD1,medium-sized,CASSAGTGADTQYF,TGTGCCAGCAGTGCCGGGACAGGGGCAGATACGCAGTATTTT
TRBV29-1,TRBJ2-6,TRBD1,few,CSVEGTGGLAGANVLTF,TGCAGCGTTGAAGGGACAGGGGGGTTGGCTGGGGCCAACGTCCTGACTTTC
TRBV9,TRBJ1-6,.,.,CASSRGANNNSPLHF,TGTGCCAGCTCGCGGGGGGCTAATAATAATTCACCCCTCCACTTT
TRBV9,TRBJ1-3,.,.,CASRDSSGNTIYF,TGTGCCAGCAGGGACTCCTCTGGAAACACCATATATTTT
TRBV6-5,TRBJ1-4,.,few,CASSHRVGTSTLFF,TGTGCCAGCAGTCACAGGGTGGGAACCAGTACACTGTTTTTT
TRBV29-1,TRBJ1-2,TRBD1,.,CSVVGRGDYGYTF,TGCAGCGTTGTGGGCAGGGGGGACTATGGCTACACCTTC
TRBV6-5,TRBJ1-3,.,.,CASSPGGGGNTIYF,TGTGCCAGCAGCCCCGGGGGAGGTGGAAACACCATATATTTT
TRBV10-3,TRBJ2-2,.,.,CAITGVNTGELFF,TGTGCCATCACTGGAGTGAACACCGGGGAGCTGTTTTTT
TRBV27,TRBJ2-7,TRBD1,.,CASSLAGTGAYEQYF,TGTGCCAGCAGTTTGGCCGGGACAGGCGCCTACGAGCAGTACTTC
TRBV4-2,TRBJ2-7,TRBD2,.,CASSQDLGGGAPEQYF,TGTGCCAGCAGCCAAGATCTGGGCGGGGGGGCCCCCGAGCAGTACTTC
TRBV4-3,TRBJ2-5,TRBD1,.,CASSQDRTGQETQYF,TGCGCCAGCAGCCAAGATAGGACAGGGCAAGAGACCCAGTACTTC
TRBV5-4,TRBJ2-5,TRBD1,.,CASSRPGSWTGRRETQYF,TGTGCCAGCAGCCGGCCGGGATCGTGGACAGGCCGGAGGGAGACCCAGTACTTC
TRBV9,TRBJ2-5,TRBD1,.,CASSVGAGGSGETQYF,TGTGCCAGCAGCGTAGGGGCAGGGGGCTCGGGAGAGACCCAGTACTTC
TRBV7-6,TRBJ2-1,.,.,CASSPPRGVNEQFF,TGTGCCAGCAGCCCCCCCCGGGGTGTAAATGAGCAGTTCTTC
TRBV11-2,TRBJ1-1,.,.,CASSFSWERGTEAFF,TGTGCCAGCAGCTTTTCTTGGGAGAGGGGGACTGAAGCTTTCTTT
TRBV7-2,TRBJ2-2,.,.,CASSPLRGAGELFF,TGTGCCAGCAGCCCCCTACGTGGAGCCGGGGAGCTGTTTTTT
TRBV27,TRBJ2-1,.,few,CASSFVNEQFF,TGTGCCAGCAGTTTCGTCAATGAGCAGTTCTTC
TRBV5-4,TRBJ2-1,TRBD2,.,CASSWGLAEVNEQFF,TGTGCCAGCAGCTGGGGACTAGCGGAAGTGAATGAGCAGTTCTTC
TRBV5-4,TRBJ2-1,.,.,CASSPSLFRLEQFF,TGTGCCAGCAGCCCTAGCCTTTTTAGGCTCGAGCAGTTCTTC
TRBV5-1,TRBJ2-5,.,.,CASSSRTRETQYF,TGCGCCAGCAGCTCCCGTACCCGGGAGACCCAGTACTTC
TRBV29-1,TRBJ2-5,TRBD1,.,CSAGGGTGGETQYF,TGCAGCGCCGGGGGGGGGACAGGGGGAGAGACCCAGTACTTC
TRBV30,TRBJ1-5,.,.,CAWNQRGDEPQHF,TGTGCCTGGAATCAAAGGGGCGATGAGCCCCAGCATTTT
TRBV9,TRBJ2-7,.,.,CASSATAPSYEQYF,TGTGCCAGCAGCGCTACAGCTCCCTCCTACGAGCAGTACTTC
TRBV10-3,TRBJ1-3,TRBD1,.,CAIKGAASGNTIYF,TGTGCCATCAAGGGGGCGGCCTCTGGAAACACCATATATTTT